The T cell receptor (beta chain) described here comes from a study of T cell responses to AZD1222 COVID-19 vaccine. The data were produced by immunoSEQ multiplex PCR, yet TCRdb's version contains in-frame clones alone and is incomplete. The sample includes around 140,000 clones, 75% to 90% of them seen just once. Source: peripheral blood, taken on day 0 of AZD1222 vaccination. The sequence was obtained from an adult in good health.

This CDR3 reads CASIGRGWIGYQETQYF. CDR3 bases: TGTGCCAGTATTGGCAGGGGGTGGATAGGGTACCAAGAGACCCAGTACTTC. This chain joins TRBV19 and TRBJ2-5, with 7 nucleotides matching TRBD1. The CDR3 covers 17 residues. Germline values: CDR1 LNHDA, CDR2 SQIVND (reference sequence). Trimming took 7 bases from V and 0 from J; bases not matched to a gene: 14.